This is a list of T cell receptor beta chains from one sample in a study of cytomegalovirus exposure and HLA in healthy donors. Produced via immunoSEQ multiplex PCR; TCRdb's table is partial and in-frame only. The data hold some 150,000 clones, with approximately 90% observed a single time. Sequencing was carried out using PBMCs. Every receptor here comes from a young man in good health and CMV-seronegative. CDR3s include the opening cysteine and the closing phenylalanine or tryptophan. A D gene is named only where the DNA matches it firmly. Clone size appears in some rows only: once, few, many, or a class for an expanded clone.

-	TRBV10-2	TRBD2	TRBJ2-5	TGCGCCAGTCGGGGGGAAGTGACCCAGTACTTC	CASRGEVTQYF
-	TRBV6-1	-	TRBJ2-7	TGTGCCAGCAGCAAAGCAGGGTCGGGGGCCTACGAGCAGTACTTC	CASSKAGSGAYEQYF
-	TRBV11-2	TRBD1	TRBJ1-1	TGTGCCAGCAGCCCGACGACAGGGGGCTTGGTAGCTTTCTTT	CASSPTTGGLVAFF
-	TRBV4-1	-	TRBJ2-7	TGCGCCAGCAGCCAAGGATCTAGGCCTACTGATTACGAGCAGTACTTC	CASSQGSRPTDYEQYF
-	TRBV5-4	TRBD1	TRBJ1-2	TGTGCCAGCAGCCAATTTGGGACAGGACAGTATGGCTACACCTTC	CASSQFGTGQYGYTF
few	TRBV2	-	TRBJ1-5	TGTGCCAGCAGTGTCGGCAGCGCAATCAATCAGCCCCAGCATTTT	CASSVGSAINQPQHF
few	TRBV5-1	-	TRBJ1-4	TGCGCCAGCAGCTTGGGGACAGTTAATGAAAAACTGTTTTTT	CASSLGTVNEKLFF
-	TRBV7-9	TRBD1	TRBJ1-2	TGTGCCAGCAGCAGCCCGGGACAGGGATTTGATGGCTACACCTTC	CASSSPGQGFDGYTF
-	TRBV6-5	TRBD1	TRBJ2-7	TGTGCCAGCAGGCCTAATGCAGGGGGCTCCTACGAGCAGTACTTC	CASRPNAGGSYEQYF
-	TRBV4-2	-	TRBJ2-3	TGTGCCAGCAGATTTAGCGCAACTAGCACAGATACGCAGTATTTT	CASRFSATSTDTQYF
-	TRBV5-6	-	TRBJ2-1	TGTGCCAGCAGCCCGTTACAGGGTTCTCATCCGTTCTTC	CASSPLQGSHPFF
-	TRBV2	TRBD1	TRBJ1-4	TGTGCCAGCTGGGGGACAGATAATGAAAAACTGTTTTTT	CASWGTDNEKLFF
-	TRBV27	-	TRBJ1-2	TGTGCCAGCAGTTTATCCATCCACTATGGCTACACCTTC	CASSLSIHYGYTF
-	TRBV18	TRBD1	TRBJ2-7	TGTGCCAGCTCACCTCGACCGGGACAGGGAGACGAGCAGTACTTC	CASSPRPGQGDEQYF
-	TRBV7-2	-	TRBJ2-1	TGTGCCAGCAGCCGAGAGCGGCTAATGGGGGAGCAGTTCTTC	CASSRERLMGEQFF
-	TRBV10-1	TRBD2	TRBJ2-2	TGCGCCAGCCAAACCACTAGCGGGGGGAACACCGGGGAGCTGTTTTTT	CASQTTSGGNTGELFF
once	TRBV4-1	-	TRBJ1-1	TGCGCCAGCAGCACCGTTGGACGGACTCGTGAAGCTTTCTTT	CASSTVGRTREAFF
-	TRBV11-1	TRBD2	TRBJ2-2	TGTGCCAGCAGCTTCTGGGGACTAGCGGGAGGGGACACCGGGGAGCTGTTTTTT	CASSFWGLAGGDTGELFF
-	TRBV5-1	-	TRBJ2-6	TGCGCCAGCAGTCAGGTCGGATCTGGGGCCAACGTCCTGACTTTC	CASSQVGSGANVLTF
-	TRBV7-2	TRBD1	TRBJ2-3	TGTGCCAGCAGCCCTCAGGGGGTAAATACGCAGTATTTT	CASSPQGVNTQYF
-	TRBV6-1	TRBD1	TRBJ1-2	TGTGCCAGCAGTGTGACAGGGACCAACTATGGCTACACCTTC	CASSVTGTNYGYTF
-	TRBV27	-	TRBJ2-3	TGTGCCAGCAGGACGGGGATGCCAACAGATACGCAGTATTTT	CASRTGMPTDTQYF
-	TRBV10-3	-	TRBJ1-2	TGTGCCATCAGTAGACAGGTTTCCCATGGCTACACCTTC	CAISRQVSHGYTF
-	TRBV19	TRBD2	TRBJ2-3	TGTGCCAGTAGCACTAGCGGGGGGAGGGATACGCAGTATTTT	CASSTSGGRDTQYF
-	TRBV13	-	TRBJ2-1	TGTGCCAGCAGCTTAGGGGGGGGTGAGCAGTTCTTC	CASSLGGGEQFF
-	TRBV28	TRBD1	TRBJ2-7	TGTGCCAGCGGCACCTCGGGACAGGCCTACGAGCAGTACTTC	CASGTSGQAYEQYF
-	TRBV7-9	-	TRBJ1-1	TGTGCCAGCAGTTACACGCAGGGTCCCCTCACTGAAGCTTTCTTT	CASSYTQGPLTEAFF
-	TRBV7-2	TRBD2	TRBJ2-1	TGTGCCAGCAGCATGGGACTAGCGGGAGTTCTATTCTACAATGAGCAGTTCTTC	CASSMGLAGVLFYNEQFF
-	TRBV2	-	TRBJ1-1	TGTGCCAGCAGTGAGACTTGGCAGGGAAAGGCTGAAGCTTTCTTT	CASSETWQGKAEAFF
-	TRBV29-1	-	TRBJ1-1	TGCAGCGTTGGGCCCCGGGTGGTGGACACTGAAGCTTTCTTT	CSVGPRVVDTEAFF
-	TRBV10-3	-	TRBJ1-2	TGTGCAACCACAGGAAACTATGGCTACACCTTC	CATTGNYGYTF
-	TRBV10-2	TRBD1	TRBJ2-7	TGCGCCAGCAGTGATCTCGGACAGGGGTTGGAAGAGCAGTACTTC	CASSDLGQGLEEQYF
-	TRBV5-1	TRBD1	TRBJ1-1	TGCGCCAGCAGCCCCGGGACAGGAGTTATGAACACTGAAGCTTTCTTT	CASSPGTGVMNTEAFF
-	TRBV11-2	TRBD2	TRBJ2-5	TGTGCCAGCAGCTTAGAACTAGCGGGGTTGCAAGAGACCCAGTACTTC	CASSLELAGLQETQYF
once	TRBV6-5	-	TRBJ1-1	TGTGCCAGCAGTCTCCCAGGGGCGATCACTGAAGCTTTCTTT	CASSLPGAITEAFF
-	TRBV6-1	-	TRBJ1-6	TGTGCCAGCAGTGTTACAGGGAAGGATTCACCCCTCCACTTT	CASSVTGKDSPLHF
-	TRBV4-1	-	TRBJ2-2	TGCGCCAGCAGCCAATGGGTCAGGGGCACCTCGAACACCGGGGAGCTGTTTTTT	CASSQWVRGTSNTGELFF
-	TRBV7-9	-	TRBJ2-1	TGTGCCAGCAGCTTAGCGGCGGGGGAGCAGTTCTTC	CASSLAAGEQFF
-	TRBV27	-	TRBJ1-4	TGTGCCAGCAGTTTATCAACAGGCGGTGGAAAACTGTTTTTT	CASSLSTGGGKLFF
-	TRBV6-1	TRBD1	TRBJ1-4	TGTGCCAGCCAGACAGGGGACGGTAATGAAAAACTGTTTTTT	CASQTGDGNEKLFF
-	TRBV5-1	TRBD1	TRBJ2-7	TGCGCCAGCTCGGGAACAGGGGCCCAAGCGGAGGAGCAGTACTTC	CASSGTGAQAEEQYF
-	TRBV29-1	TRBD1	TRBJ1-2	TGCAGCGTTGAACTGCTGCAGGGGGATGGCTACACCTTC	CSVELLQGDGYTF
-	TRBV5-6	TRBD1	TRBJ1-5	TGTGCCAGCAGCAAAGACAGGGGCAGCAATCAGCCCCAGCATTTT	CASSKDRGSNQPQHF
few	TRBV6-1	TRBD1	TRBJ1-2	TGTGCCAGCAGGGGGGTGGGACAGGGACGTGGCTACACCTTC	CASRGVGQGRGYTF
-	TRBV15	-	TRBJ1-5	TGTGCCACCAGCAGAGGATTCAGTTATAGCAATCAGCCCCAGCATTTT	CATSRGFSYSNQPQHF
once	TRBV28	TRBD1	TRBJ2-7	TGTGCCAGCAGTTTACCCCGGGACAGGAGTCTTCACGAGCAGTACTTC	CASSLPRDRSLHEQYF
-	TRBV28	TRBD1	TRBJ1-2	TGTGCCAGCACCCTGGGACAGGGGGCGGTGAAGTCCGTTTTATCCACCTTC	CASTLGQGAVKSVLSTF
-	TRBV10-3	TRBD1	TRBJ1-1	TGTGCCATCAGTGAGGGGACAGCTCCTGAAGCTTTCTTT	CAISEGTAPEAFF
-	TRBV28	-	TRBJ2-1	TGTGCCAGCATTCCTGGGGCGGAGGGGCCTTACAATGAGCAGTTCTTC	CASIPGAEGPYNEQFF